This T cell receptor beta chain was captured in a study of cytomegalovirus exposure and HLA in healthy donors. There are 16 residues in the CDR3. The V and J ends lost 3 bases and 1 base, in that order; junction bases with no gene match: 9. Germline CDR1 reads KGHSH; CDR2 reads LQKENI. This clone was detected once. Assay used: immunoSEQ multiplex PCR; TCRdb lists only in-frame clones, some missing. The sample gives 300,000 to 400,000 clones, roughly 87% of which show up once; roughly 0.96% is in the top ten. While the first cohort had over 650 subjects, the donors belonged to the separate validation cohort of roughly 130 subjects.

The chain links TRBV18 to TRBJ2-7; TRBD1 aligns across 7 bases. This TCR was sampled from a young man in good health and CMV-seronegative. Sequencing used PBMCs. The CDR3 reads CASSPHNRGRSYEQYF. CDR3 DNA sequence: TGTGCCAGCTCACCTCATAACAGGGGTCGGTCCTACGAGCAGTACTTC.